This T cell receptor beta chain stems from a study of spatial heterogeneity in lung cancer. Study context: Each unique TCR and UMI combination was seen more than ten times on average in raw reads. General study results and limits: Ubiquitous expanded tumor TCRs appeared in blood more at resection than follow-up.

V lost 4 bases, J lost 4 bases, and 17 bases lay in between. CDR1 and CDR2 (germline): SGHRS, YFSETQ. The CDR3 totals 15 residues. Time point specified: sample taken at primary tumor resection. The sequenced material consisted of unsorted whole RNA from tumor, nontumor lung or frozen PBMC. The study tagged each TCR cDNA molecule with a unique molecular identifier. TCRdb fed the 5' RACE reads into MiXCR, producing one record per CDR3 protein. The table lists about 44,000 distinct CDR3 sequences, approximately 14% of them singletons, with 55% to 70% in the top ten. As regards this clonotype: Antigen specificity is unknown.

The chain couples TRBV5-1 to TRBJ1-2; TRBD1 is a possible D gene (5 bases). The TCR sequence derives from a male donor with early-stage non-small cell lung cancer. Sequenced here: PBMCs, sampled at surgery. CDR3 protein: CASSPDPGTAYGYTF. The CDR3 coding sequence is TGCGCCAGCAGCCCCGACCCCGGGACGGCCTATGGCTACACCTTC.